The clone carrying this TCR beta chain was seen only a few times. Antigen unknown. The germline V gene has CDR1 SGHRS and CDR2 YFSETQ. This CDR3 is built from 15 residues. V shed 4 bases and J shed 4 bases, with 14 bases lying between them. TCRdb re-called the 5' RACE reads with MiXCR, one entry per CDR3 protein. The sample shows roughly 130,000 distinct CDR3 sequences, roughly 6% of them seen only once. The data derive from a study of T-cell memory formation after mild COVID-19. Looking at the study overall: The TCR clusters were mostly specific to one donor. Study-wide points: Contracting clones from day 15 to 85 had balanced CD4/CD8; later expanders favoured CD4+. Chiefly within CM and EM were the contracting CD4+ clones; CD8+ ones were within EMRA. That cross-reactive memory joined was suggested by some responding clones appearing in pre-infection memory.

The sequence was obtained from an adult woman who had mild COVID-19 (a few samples of this study predate the infection). Cell type and time point are not known. The V and J genes are TRBV5-1 and TRBJ2-2, with D possibly TRBD1 on 5 matching bases. The source material was PBMCs or a T cell subset sorted from them (not recorded which). As DNA, the CDR3 is TGCGCCAGCAGCATCGACAGTACCTCCACCGGGGAGCTGTTTTTT. Its translation is CASSIDSTSTGELFF.